A selection of T cell receptor beta chains follows, all from one sample in a study of blood T cells in healthy people across ages. TCRdb reprocessed the 5' RACE reads via MiXCR and lists one record per CDR3 protein. The sample lists around 800,000 distinct CDR3 sequences; around 45% were seen once. The specimen sequenced was blood. The source of these receptors is a man between 60 and 75 years old in good health. The conserved cysteine and the conserved F or W are not part of the CDR3 here. Not all rows give a size; the values are once, few, many and, for expanded clones, a class.

j_call cdr3_length clone_size v_call cdr3_aa
TRBJ2-6 12 few TRBV2 ASSGDSGANVLT
TRBJ2-5 13 NA TRBV10-3 AVSGLAGSQETQY
TRBJ1-1 12 NA TRBV2 ASSGQRMNTEAF
TRBJ1-2 14 once TRBV4-3 ASSQERYGANYGYT
TRBJ1-1 13 few TRBV18 ASSPDRRAVHEAF
TRBJ1-5 12 NA TRBV7-2 ASSPGELREPQH
TRBJ2-1 9 NA TRBV6-1 ASNLGYEQF
TRBJ2-6 14 NA TRBV20-1 SARGDTGSGANVLT
TRBJ2-1 10 few TRBV7-9 ASSLGEGEQF
TRBJ2-5 16 NA TRBV6-2/TRBV6-3 ASSYSQTIGSAMETQY
TRBJ1-6 12 few TRBV6-2/TRBV6-3 ASSSTLHNSPLH
TRBJ2-1 11 NA TRBV7-3 ASSPPKSNEQF
NA 12 NA TRBV10-3 ASSGDRGYETQY
TRBJ2-3 14 few TRBV9 ASSVGGRAGTDTQY
TRBJ1-2 13 few TRBV20-1 SARSPGTGVGGYT
TRBJ1-4 13 few TRBV4-3 ASSQEGSINEKLF
TRBJ1-5 11 few TRBV6-5 ASSSDRYQPQH
TRBJ2-6 10 NA TRBV7-9 ASSGTANVLT
TRBJ1-1 13 NA TRBV2 ASSDGQWGNTEAF
TRBJ2-1 12 few TRBV6-2/TRBV6-3 ASSYSSQGGEQF
TRBJ1-2 9 many TRBV6-2/TRBV6-3 ASSYNYGYT
TRBJ2-5 13 NA TRBV20-1 SAPRLADHQETQY
TRBJ2-4 13 NA TRBV10-2 ASSAGTLAKNIQY
TRBJ2-1 15 NA TRBV20-1 SASPTQGPQGYNEQF
TRBJ2-5 14 few TRBV3-1 ASSQWAGESHETQY
TRBJ1-1 12 NA TRBV6-2/TRBV6-3 ASSRDVGNTEAF
TRBJ2-7 11 few TRBV29-1 SVDSLSYNEQY
TRBJ1-6 10 once TRBV28 ASSPPDRALH
TRBJ1-2 10 many TRBV27 ASSKDRWGYT
NA 10 NA TRBV11-3 ASSLAYETQY
TRBJ2-7 15 few TRBV3-1 ASSQGERGGITYEQY
TRBJ2-2 12 NA TRBV4-1 ASSQRQGDGELF
TRBJ2-3 15 NA TRBV27 ASRRPGLLKPVLRQY
TRBJ1-6 15 few TRBV10-2 ASSERGQGASNSPLH
TRBJ2-1 11 NA TRBV18 ASSPPEVNEQF
TRBJ1-2 12 NA TRBV12-5 ASGNPTASYGYT
TRBJ2-3 16 NA TRBV29-1 SVEDRSGLAGASDTQY
TRBJ2-7 13 once TRBV24-1 ATRQTGTPSYEQY
TRBJ1-1 12 NA TRBV7-9 ASSHGQGPGQAF
TRBJ2-1 11 NA TRBV2 ASKTASYNEQF
TRBJ1-2 11 NA TRBV10-2 ASSESTRGGYT
TRBJ2-4 11 NA TRBV7-2 ASSLGGREVQY
TRBJ2-1 11 few TRBV5-1 ASSLEWAGEQF
TRBJ1-4 11 NA TRBV10-3 AISLQGNEKLF
TRBJ2-3 11 NA TRBV6-2/TRBV6-3 ASGLASTDTQY
TRBJ2-5 13 few TRBV5-4 ASSLIGVFKETQY
TRBJ2-7 11 few TRBV20-1 SATRQDSYEQY
TRBJ2-1 12 NA TRBV7-2 ASSLSTGNNEQF
NA 15 NA TRBV20-1 SAQGGGLTGGRREQY
TRBJ2-3 10 NA TRBV5-5 ASSLARTAKY
TRBJ2-3 10 many TRBV7-2 ASSKYTDTQY